This TCR beta chain was retrieved from a study of blood T cells in healthy people across ages. Study-wide findings and caveats: In the absence of known donor CMV status, changes in expanded clonotypes were possibly confounded.

Points on this clonotype: Its matching antigen is unknown.

Trimming took 6 bases from V and 5 from J, leaving 10 bases between them. Germline assignment: CDR1 SQVTM and CDR2 ANQGSEA. This CDR3 contains 11 residues. Primed by a sample-barcoded 5' primer and a J-beta primer mix, a second PCR proceeded for about 6 to 11 cycles. Each CDR3 protein gets one entry after TCRdb re-called the 5' RACE reads with MiXCR. The profile shows around 800,000 distinct CDR3 sequences, under 80% of them singletons. Peripheral blood, around 10 milliliters per donor, was collected. The sample consisted of blood. This TCR was sampled from a man aged 30 to 45 in good health. J is TRBJ2-5 and V is TRBV29-1; D remains unclear. The CDR3 bases are TGCAGCGTAGCAGTCGGGGAGACCCAGTACTTC. Amino acid sequence: CSVAVGETQYF.